The clone carrying this T cell receptor beta chain was seen a handful of times. Its target is not known. Using constant-segment primers, 5'RACE produced TCR alpha and TCR beta cDNA libraries carrying sample barcodes and UMIs. Each CDR3 protein gets one entry after TCRdb re-called the 5' RACE reads with MiXCR. The data contain around 340,000 distinct CDR3 sequences, more than 20% of them singletons. The data stem from a study of T-cell memory formation after mild COVID-19. In the study overall: TCR clusters were mostly donor specific. The study's findings and limits: Second-wave clones reaching peak frequency on day 37 lacked confirmed SARS-CoV-2 specificity. CD8+ contracting clones occupied EMRA, while CD4+ ones occupied mainly CM and EM.

The CDR3 is 15 amino acids. Losses at the gene ends were 3 bases for V and 2 bases for J; bases not matched to a gene: 5. CDR1 is SGHVS, CDR2 FNYEAQ, per germline. Sample: PBMCs or a T cell subset sorted from them (not recorded which). V is TRBV7-6 and J is TRBJ2-3; TRBD1 matches at 7 bases. The source is an adult woman who had mild COVID-19 (a few samples of this study predate the infection). Cell type and time point are not known. CDR3 DNA sequence: TGTGCCAGCAGCTTCGGCAGGGGGTACACAGATACGCAGTATTTT. Its protein is CASSFGRGYTDTQYF. The full variable domain, completed using reference TRBV7-6 and TRBJ2-3, is GAGVSQSPRYKVTKRGQDVALRCDPISGHVSLYWYRQALGQGPEFLTYFNYEAQQDKSGLPNDRFSAERPEGSISTLTIQRTEQRDSAMYRCASSFGRGYTDTQYFGPGTRLTVL.